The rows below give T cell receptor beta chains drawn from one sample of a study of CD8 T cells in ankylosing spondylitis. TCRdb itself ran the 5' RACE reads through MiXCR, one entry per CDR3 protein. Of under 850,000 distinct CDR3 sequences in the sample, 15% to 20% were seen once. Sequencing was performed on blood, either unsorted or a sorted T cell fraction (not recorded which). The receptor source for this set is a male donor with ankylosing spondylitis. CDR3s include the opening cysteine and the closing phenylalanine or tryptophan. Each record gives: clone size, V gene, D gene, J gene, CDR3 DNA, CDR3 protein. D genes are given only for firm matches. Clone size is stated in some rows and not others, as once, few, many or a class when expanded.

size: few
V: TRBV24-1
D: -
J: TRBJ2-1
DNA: TGTGCCACCAGTGACCGGGACCTCCAGCAGTTCTTC
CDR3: CATSDRDLQQFF

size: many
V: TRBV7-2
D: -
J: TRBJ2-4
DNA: TGTGCCAGCAGCTTAGAAGGGGCCGCCGGCAAAAACATTCAGTACTTC
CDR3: CASSLEGAAGKNIQYF

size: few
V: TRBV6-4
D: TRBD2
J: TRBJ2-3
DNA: TGTGCCAGCGGAAGGACTAGCGGGAGCACAGATACGCAGTATTTT
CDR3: CASGRTSGSTDTQYF

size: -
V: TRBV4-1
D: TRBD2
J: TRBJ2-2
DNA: TGCGCCAGCAGCCAGGCCCTCGGTGCAGCGGGGAGCACCGGGGAGCTGTTTTTT
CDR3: CASSQALGAAGSTGELFF

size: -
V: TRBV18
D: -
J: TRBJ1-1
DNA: TGTGCCAGCTCACCTTGGGGCCGGAACACTGAAGCTTTCTTT
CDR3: CASSPWGRNTEAFF

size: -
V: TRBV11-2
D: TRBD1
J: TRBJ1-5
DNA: TGTGCCAGCAGCTTAGAGGTCGCCCGGACAGGGGGTCATCAGCCCCAGCATTTT
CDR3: CASSLEVARTGGHQPQHF

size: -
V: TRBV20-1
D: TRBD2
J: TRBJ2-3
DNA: TGCAGTGCTAGACTTCCCCCGGGCTCCGCGGGGGGGAGGTCGGGTACGCAGTATTTT
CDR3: CSARLPPGSAGGRSGTQYF

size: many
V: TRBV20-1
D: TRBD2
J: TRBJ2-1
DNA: TGCAGTGCTAGTAGCGGGGACGGTTACAATGAGCAGTTCTTC
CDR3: CSASSGDGYNEQFF

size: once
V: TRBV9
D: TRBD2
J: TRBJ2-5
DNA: TGTGCCAGCAGCTCCGCGGGACTAGCGTGGGAGACCCAGTACTTC
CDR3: CASSSAGLAWETQYF

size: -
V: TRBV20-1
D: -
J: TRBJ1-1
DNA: TGCAGTGCTAGAGCGCAGATCCGGAACACTGAAGCTTTCTTT
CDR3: CSARAQIRNTEAFF

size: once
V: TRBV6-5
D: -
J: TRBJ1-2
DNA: TGTGCCAGCAGTTACTTGGGGCGCAGCTATGGCTACACCTTC
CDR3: CASSYLGRSYGYTF

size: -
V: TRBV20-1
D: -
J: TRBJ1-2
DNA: TGCAGTGCACAACAGGGAGCTAACTATGGCTACACCTTC
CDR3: CSAQQGANYGYTF

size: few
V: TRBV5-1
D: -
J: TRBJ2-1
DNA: TGCGCCAGCAGCTCTACTGGACCCCACCCCTACAATGAGCAGTTCTTC
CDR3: CASSSTGPHPYNEQFF

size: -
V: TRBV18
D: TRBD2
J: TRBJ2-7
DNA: TGTGCCAGCTCACCGACCGGGACTAGCGGCTACGAGCAGTACTTC
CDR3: CASSPTGTSGYEQYF

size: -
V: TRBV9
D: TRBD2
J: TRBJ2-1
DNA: TGTGCCAGCTCCACCGGGAGGTTGTACAATGAGCAGTTCTTC
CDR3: CASSTGRLYNEQFF

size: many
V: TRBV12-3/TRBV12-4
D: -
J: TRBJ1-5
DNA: TGTGCCAGCAGTTTAGACCATCAGCCCCAGCATTTT
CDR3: CASSLDHQPQHF

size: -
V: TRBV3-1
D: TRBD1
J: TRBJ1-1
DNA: TGTGCCAGCAGCCAAAGGACAGGGGGGGACACTGAAGCTTTCTTT
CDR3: CASSQRTGGDTEAFF

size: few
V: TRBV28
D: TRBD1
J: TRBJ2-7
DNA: TGTGCCAGCAGTCACAAGACAGGGAGCTCCTACGAGCAGTACTTC
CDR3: CASSHKTGSSYEQYF

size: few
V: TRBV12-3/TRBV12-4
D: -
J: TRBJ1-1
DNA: TGTGCCAGCAGTTTAGGCGAGCTTGGAGCTTTCTTT
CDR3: CASSLGELGAFF

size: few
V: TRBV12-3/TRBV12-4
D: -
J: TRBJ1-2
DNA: TGTGCCAGCAGAACCTCGGGGAGTAACTATGGCTACACCTTC
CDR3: CASRTSGSNYGYTF

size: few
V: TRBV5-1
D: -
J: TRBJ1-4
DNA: TGCGCCAGCAGCTTGGACCTCCCGGCCGGTGAAAAACTGTTTTTT
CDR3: CASSLDLPAGEKLFF

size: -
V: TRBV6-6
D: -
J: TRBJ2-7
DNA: TGTGCCAGCAGTTATCTGGGAGTAGGCGAGCAGTACTTC
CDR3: CASSYLGVGEQYF

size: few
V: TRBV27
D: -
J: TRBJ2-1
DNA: TGTGCCAGCAGAGGGCCCGAATCCTACAATGAGCAGTTCTTC
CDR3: CASRGPESYNEQFF

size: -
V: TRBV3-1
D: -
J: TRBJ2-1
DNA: TGTGCCAGCAGCCGGTCCGGGTCGGCCTACAATGAGCAGTTCTTC
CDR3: CASSRSGSAYNEQFF

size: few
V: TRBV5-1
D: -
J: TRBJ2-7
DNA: TGCGCCAGCAGCTCGGGACCCCCTTTTAGTTACGAGCAGTACTTC
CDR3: CASSSGPPFSYEQYF

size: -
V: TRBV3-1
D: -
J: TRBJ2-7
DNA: TGTGCCAGCAGCTCTCGCCCGTCCGGGGAGCAGTACTTC
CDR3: CASSSRPSGEQYF

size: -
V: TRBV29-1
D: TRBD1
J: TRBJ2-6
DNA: TGCAGCGTTGGAGAGGGGGCCGGGGCCAACGTCCTGACTTTC
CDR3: CSVGEGAGANVLTF

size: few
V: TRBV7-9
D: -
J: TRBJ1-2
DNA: TGTGCCAGCAGCTTACAGGGGTACGACCCTTATGGCTACACCTTC
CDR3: CASSLQGYDPYGYTF

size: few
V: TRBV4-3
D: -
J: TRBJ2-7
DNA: TGCGCCAGCAGCCAAGGCCTAGCGATACAGTACGAGCAGTACTTC
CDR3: CASSQGLAIQYEQYF

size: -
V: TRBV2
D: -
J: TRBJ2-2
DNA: TGTGCCAGCAGTGGGACCAATACAGGAGGGACCGGGGAGCTGTTTTTT
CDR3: CASSGTNTGGTGELFF

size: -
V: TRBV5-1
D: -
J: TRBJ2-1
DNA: TGCGCCAGCAGCTACTACCGAGCGGACTCCTACAATGAGCAGTTCTTC
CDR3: CASSYYRADSYNEQFF

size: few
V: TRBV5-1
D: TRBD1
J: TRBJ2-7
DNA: TGCGCCAGCAGCTTGGAAGGGGGCTCCGACTACGAGCAGTACTTC
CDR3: CASSLEGGSDYEQYF

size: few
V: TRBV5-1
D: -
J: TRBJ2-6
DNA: TGCGCCAGCGGGTCCCCTGGGGCCAACGTCCTGACTTTC
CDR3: CASGSPGANVLTF

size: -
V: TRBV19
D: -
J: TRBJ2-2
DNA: TGTGCCAGTAGTCGGATGGGGTACACCGGGGAGCTGTTTTTT
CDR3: CASSRMGYTGELFF

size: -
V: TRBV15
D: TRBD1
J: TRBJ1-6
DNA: TGTGCCACCAGCAGAGATCCAGGGGGTGAAAATTCACCCCTCCACTTT
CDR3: CATSRDPGGENSPLHF

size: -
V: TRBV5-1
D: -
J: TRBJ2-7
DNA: TGCGCCAGCAGCTCGACGAGAAGCAGGGGAGCGACCTACGAGCAGTACTTC
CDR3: CASSSTRSRGATYEQYF

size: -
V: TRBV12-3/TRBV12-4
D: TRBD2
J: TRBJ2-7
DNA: TGTGCCAGCAGCTCCGGGGTAGCGGGGGACAACGAGCAGTACTTC
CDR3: CASSSGVAGDNEQYF